Listed below are T cell receptor beta chains from one sample, sequenced in a study of blood T cell repertoires in COVID-19. Clones were sequenced by immunoSEQ multiplex PCR, and TCRdb holds only the in-frame ones, with some missing. The sample carries 150,000 to 200,000 clones, approximately 80% recorded once. The sequencing sample was made of peripheral blood. The receptor set was obtained from a woman aged 70-85 years with COVID-19, enrolled during active disease. Both conserved end residues are part of each CDR3. A D gene is named only where the DNA matches it firmly. The size of a clone is reported for some rows only, either as once, few or many, or as a class for expanded clones.

D gene: -
clone size: -
J gene: TRBJ2-5
V gene: TRBV7-8
CDR3 protein: CASSVQETQYF
CDR3 DNA: TGTGCCAGCAGCGTCCAGGAGACCCAGTACTTC

D gene: -
clone size: -
J gene: TRBJ2-2
V gene: TRBV7-9
CDR3 protein: CASSLNRAAGELFF
CDR3 DNA: TGTGCCAGCAGCTTAAACAGGGCTGCAGGGGAGCTGTTTTTT

D gene: -
clone size: -
J gene: TRBJ1-6
V gene: TRBV28
CDR3 protein: CASSPVRDSLNSPLHF
CDR3 DNA: TGTGCCAGCAGCCCCGTACGGGACTCCTTAAATTCACCCCTCCACTTT

D gene: -
clone size: -
J gene: TRBJ1-5
V gene: TRBV2
CDR3 protein: CASSDQAIREQPQHF
CDR3 DNA: TGTGCCAGCAGTGACCAGGCCATTAGGGAGCAGCCCCAGCATTTT

D gene: TRBD1
clone size: -
J gene: TRBJ1-1
V gene: TRBV7-8
CDR3 protein: CASRDDRVGGMNTEAFF
CDR3 DNA: TGTGCCAGCAGAGATGACAGGGTAGGAGGCATGAACACTGAAGCTTTCTTT

D gene: TRBD2
clone size: few
J gene: TRBJ2-5
V gene: TRBV4-1
CDR3 protein: CASSQGYSGRMGETQYF
CDR3 DNA: TGCGCCAGCAGCCAGGGATATAGCGGGAGGATGGGAGAGACCCAGTACTTC

D gene: -
clone size: -
J gene: TRBJ1-1
V gene: TRBV5-6
CDR3 protein: CASSLAERGPEAFF
CDR3 DNA: TGTGCCAGCAGCTTGGCCGAAAGGGGTCCTGAAGCTTTCTTT

D gene: TRBD1
clone size: -
J gene: TRBJ1-2
V gene: TRBV3-1/TRBV3-2
CDR3 protein: CASSSTTGRYGYTF
CDR3 DNA: TGTGCCAGCAGCTCGACGACAGGGAGATATGGCTACACCTTC

D gene: -
clone size: -
J gene: TRBJ1-1
V gene: TRBV6-6
CDR3 protein: CASSTGIGTEAFF
CDR3 DNA: TGTGCCAGCAGTACGGGGATTGGCACTGAAGCTTTCTTT

D gene: TRBD1
clone size: -
J gene: TRBJ2-1
V gene: TRBV24-1
CDR3 protein: CATGQGADEQFF
CDR3 DNA: TGTGCCACCGGACAGGGGGCCGATGAGCAGTTCTTC

D gene: -
clone size: few
J gene: TRBJ1-1
V gene: TRBV19
CDR3 protein: CASSMTDIRNTEAFF
CDR3 DNA: TGTGCCAGTAGTATGACCGACATAAGGAACACTGAAGCTTTCTTT

D gene: -
clone size: -
J gene: TRBJ2-6
V gene: TRBV28
CDR3 protein: CASLGGSGANVLTF
CDR3 DNA: TGTGCCAGTCTCGGCGGCTCTGGGGCCAACGTCCTGACTTTC

D gene: -
clone size: -
J gene: TRBJ1-5
V gene: TRBV15
CDR3 protein: CATSRGGSIQPQHF
CDR3 DNA: TGTGCCACCAGCAGAGGCGGGAGCATTCAGCCCCAGCATTTT